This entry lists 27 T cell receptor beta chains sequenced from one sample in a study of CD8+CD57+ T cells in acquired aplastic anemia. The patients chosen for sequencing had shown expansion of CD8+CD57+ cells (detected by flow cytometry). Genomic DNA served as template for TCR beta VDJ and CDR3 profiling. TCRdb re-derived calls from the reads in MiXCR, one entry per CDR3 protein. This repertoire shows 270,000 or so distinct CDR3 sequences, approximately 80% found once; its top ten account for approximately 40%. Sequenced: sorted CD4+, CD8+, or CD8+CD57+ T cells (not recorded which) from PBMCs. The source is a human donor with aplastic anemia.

CDR3 bases: TGTGCCAGCATGACAGGGGTTGGGTCTGGCTACACCTTC. It yields the protein CASMTGVGSGYTF. The V and J genes are TRBV7-8 and TRBJ1-2, with 8 bases lining up with TRBD1. Germline lookup yields CDR1 SGHVS and CDR2 FQNEAQ. The CDR3 runs 13 residues. Trimming cost V 7 bases and J 7 bases; bases outside gene matches: 8.

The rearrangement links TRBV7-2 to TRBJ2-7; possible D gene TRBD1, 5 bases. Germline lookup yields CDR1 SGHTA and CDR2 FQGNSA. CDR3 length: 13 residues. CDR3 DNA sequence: TGTGCCAGCAGCCTAAGGGGCGCTCCCCATCCGCACGTC. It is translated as CASSLRGAPHPHV.

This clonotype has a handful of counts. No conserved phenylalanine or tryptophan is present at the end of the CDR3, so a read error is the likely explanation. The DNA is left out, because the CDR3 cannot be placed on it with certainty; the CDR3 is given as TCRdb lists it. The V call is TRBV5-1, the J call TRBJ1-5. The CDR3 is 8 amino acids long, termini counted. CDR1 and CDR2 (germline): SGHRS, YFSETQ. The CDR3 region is CASGLGPR.

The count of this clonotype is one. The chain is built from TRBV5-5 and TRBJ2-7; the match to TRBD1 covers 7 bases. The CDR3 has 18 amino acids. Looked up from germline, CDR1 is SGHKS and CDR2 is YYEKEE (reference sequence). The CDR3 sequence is CAGSFEPDGTALSYEQYV. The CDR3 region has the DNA TGTGCCGGCAGCTTTGAGCCAGACGGGACAGCCCTTTCCTACGAGCAGTACGTC.

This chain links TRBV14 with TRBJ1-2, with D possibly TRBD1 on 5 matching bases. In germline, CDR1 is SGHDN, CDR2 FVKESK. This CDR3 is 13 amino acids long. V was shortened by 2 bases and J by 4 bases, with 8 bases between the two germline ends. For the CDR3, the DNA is TGTGCCAGCAGCCAATATGGGACCTATGGCTACACCTTC. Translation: CASSQYGTYGYTF.

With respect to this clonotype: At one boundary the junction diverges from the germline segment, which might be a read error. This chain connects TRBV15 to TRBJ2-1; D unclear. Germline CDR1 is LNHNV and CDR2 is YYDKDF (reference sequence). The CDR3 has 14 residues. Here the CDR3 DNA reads TGTGCCACCAGCAGGGGCTCCAGCTGGAATGCGCAGTTCTTC. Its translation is CATSRGSSWNAQFF.

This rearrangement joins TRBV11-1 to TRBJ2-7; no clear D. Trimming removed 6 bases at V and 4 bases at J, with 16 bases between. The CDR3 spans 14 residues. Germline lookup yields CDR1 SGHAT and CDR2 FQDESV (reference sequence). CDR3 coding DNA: TGTGCCAGCAGATCCTCAGTTGGTGGATACGAGCAGTACTTC. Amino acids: CASRSSVGGYEQYF.

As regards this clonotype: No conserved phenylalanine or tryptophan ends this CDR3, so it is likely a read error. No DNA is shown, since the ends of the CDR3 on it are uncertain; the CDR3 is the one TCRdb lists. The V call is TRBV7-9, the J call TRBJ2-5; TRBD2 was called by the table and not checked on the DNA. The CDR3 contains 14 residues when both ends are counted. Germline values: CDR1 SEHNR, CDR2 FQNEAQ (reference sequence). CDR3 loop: CASSFHRSGGSDES.

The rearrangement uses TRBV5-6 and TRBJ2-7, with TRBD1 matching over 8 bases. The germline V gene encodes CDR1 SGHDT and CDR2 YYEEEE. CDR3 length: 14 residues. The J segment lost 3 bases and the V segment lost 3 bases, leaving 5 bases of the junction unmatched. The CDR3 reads CASSSTGGYYEQYF. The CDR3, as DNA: TGTGCCAGCAGCTCTACAGGGGGTTACTACGAGCAGTACTTC.

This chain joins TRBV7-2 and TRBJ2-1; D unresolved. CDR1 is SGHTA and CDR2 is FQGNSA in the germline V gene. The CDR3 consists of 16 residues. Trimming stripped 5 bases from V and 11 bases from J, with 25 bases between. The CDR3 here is CASSLGHPSYKEQQFF. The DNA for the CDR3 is TGTGCCAGCAGCCTAGGCCACCCCTCCTACAAGGAGCAGCAGTTCTTC. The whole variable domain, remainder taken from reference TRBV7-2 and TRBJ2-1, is GAGVSQSPSNKVTEKGKDVELRCDPISGHTALYWYRQSLGQGLEFLIYFQGNSAPDKSGLPSDRFSAERTGGSVSTLTIQRTQQEDSAVYLCASSLGHPSYKEQQFFGPGTRLTVL.

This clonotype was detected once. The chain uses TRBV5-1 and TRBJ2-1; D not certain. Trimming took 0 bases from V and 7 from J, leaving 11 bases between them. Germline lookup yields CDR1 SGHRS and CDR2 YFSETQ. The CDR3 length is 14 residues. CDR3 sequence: CASSLEFYENEQFF. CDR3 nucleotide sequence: TGCGCCAGCAGCTTGGAATTCTACGAGAATGAGCAGTTCTTC.

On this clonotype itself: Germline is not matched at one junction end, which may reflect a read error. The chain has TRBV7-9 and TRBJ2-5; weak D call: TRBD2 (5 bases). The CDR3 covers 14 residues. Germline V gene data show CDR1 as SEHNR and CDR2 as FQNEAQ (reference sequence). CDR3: CATSCERDGETDDF. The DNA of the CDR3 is TGTGCCACCAGCTGTGAAAGAGACGGGGAGACCGATGACTTC.

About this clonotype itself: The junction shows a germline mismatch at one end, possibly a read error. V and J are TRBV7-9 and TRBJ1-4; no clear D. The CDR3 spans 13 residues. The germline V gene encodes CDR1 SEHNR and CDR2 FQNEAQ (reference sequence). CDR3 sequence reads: CASSYPLNEKLFF. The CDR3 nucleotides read TGTGCCAGCAGCTACCCACTAAATGAAAAACTGTTCTTT. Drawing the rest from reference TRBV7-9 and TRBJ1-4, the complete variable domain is DTGVSQNPRHKITKRGQNVTFRCDPISEHNRLYWYRQTLGQGPEFLTYFQNEAQLEKSRLLSDRFSAERPKGSFSTLEIQRTEQGDSAMYLCASSYPLNEKLFFGSGTQLSVL.

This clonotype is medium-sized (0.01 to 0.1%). CDR3 sequence reads: CASSEVSGGTSSYNEQFF. Here the CDR3 DNA reads TGTGCCAGCAGTGAGGTCAGCGGGGGAACGAGCTCCTACAATGAGCAGTTCTTC. The chain couples TRBV2 to TRBJ2-1; 8 bases match TRBD2. The V gene end was trimmed by 3 bases and the J gene end by 0 bases; junction bases not matched to a gene: 10. CDR1 SNHLY and CDR2 FYNNEI come from the germline V gene. CDR3 length equals 18 residues.

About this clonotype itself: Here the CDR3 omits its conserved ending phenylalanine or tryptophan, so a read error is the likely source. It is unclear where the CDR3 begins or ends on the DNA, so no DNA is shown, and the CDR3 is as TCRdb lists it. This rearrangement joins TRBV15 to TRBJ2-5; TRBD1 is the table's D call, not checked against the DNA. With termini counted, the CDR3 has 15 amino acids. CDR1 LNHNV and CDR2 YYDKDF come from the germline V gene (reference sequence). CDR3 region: CATSDRGLAYEQHFV.

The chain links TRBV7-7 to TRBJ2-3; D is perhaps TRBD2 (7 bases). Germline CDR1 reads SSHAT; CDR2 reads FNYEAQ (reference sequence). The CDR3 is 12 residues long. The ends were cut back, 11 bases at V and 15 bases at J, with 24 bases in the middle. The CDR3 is CAVVGGADTQYF. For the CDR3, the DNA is TGTGCCGTTGTTGGGGGGGCCGATACCCAATATTTT.

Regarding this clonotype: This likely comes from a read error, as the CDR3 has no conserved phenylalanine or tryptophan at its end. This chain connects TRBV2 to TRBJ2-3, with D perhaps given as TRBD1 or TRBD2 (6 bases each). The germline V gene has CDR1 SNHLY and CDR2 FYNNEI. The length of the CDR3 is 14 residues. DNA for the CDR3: TGTGCCAGCAGGGACGGGGGCGCTGACGATAAGCAGTATCTT. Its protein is CASRDGGADDKQYL.

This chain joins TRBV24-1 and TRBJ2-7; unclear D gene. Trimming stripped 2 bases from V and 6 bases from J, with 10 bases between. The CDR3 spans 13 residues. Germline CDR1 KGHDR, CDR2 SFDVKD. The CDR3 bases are TGTGCCACCAGTGATTCAATACCAGGCGAGCAGTACTTC. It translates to CATSDSIPGEQYF.

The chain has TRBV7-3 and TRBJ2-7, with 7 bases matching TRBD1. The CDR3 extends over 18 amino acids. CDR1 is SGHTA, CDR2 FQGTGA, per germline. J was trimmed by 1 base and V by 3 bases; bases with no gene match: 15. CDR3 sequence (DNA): TGTGCCAGCAGCTTTCAACAAGTCGGGACAGCCCTTTCCTACGAGCAGTACGTC. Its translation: CASSFQQVGTALSYEQYV.

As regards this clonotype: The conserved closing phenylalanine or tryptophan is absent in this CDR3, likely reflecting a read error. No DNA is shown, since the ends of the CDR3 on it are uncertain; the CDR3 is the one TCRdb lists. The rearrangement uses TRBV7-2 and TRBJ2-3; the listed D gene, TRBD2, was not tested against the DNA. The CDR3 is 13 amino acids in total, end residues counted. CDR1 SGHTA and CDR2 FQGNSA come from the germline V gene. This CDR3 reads CASSFVAGVATQY.

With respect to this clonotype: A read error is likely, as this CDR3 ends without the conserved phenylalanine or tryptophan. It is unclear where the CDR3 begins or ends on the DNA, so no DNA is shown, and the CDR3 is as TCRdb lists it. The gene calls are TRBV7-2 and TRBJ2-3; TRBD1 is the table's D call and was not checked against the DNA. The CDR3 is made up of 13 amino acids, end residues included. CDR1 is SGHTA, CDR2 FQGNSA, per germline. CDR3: CASSLAASADYGY.

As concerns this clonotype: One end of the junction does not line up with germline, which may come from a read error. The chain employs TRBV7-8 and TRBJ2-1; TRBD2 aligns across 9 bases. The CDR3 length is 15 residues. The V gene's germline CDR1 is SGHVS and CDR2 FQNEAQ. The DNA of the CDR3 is TGTGCCAGCAGCCCCGGGACTAGCCCAGACAATCAGCAGTTCTTC. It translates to CASSPGTSPDNQQFF.

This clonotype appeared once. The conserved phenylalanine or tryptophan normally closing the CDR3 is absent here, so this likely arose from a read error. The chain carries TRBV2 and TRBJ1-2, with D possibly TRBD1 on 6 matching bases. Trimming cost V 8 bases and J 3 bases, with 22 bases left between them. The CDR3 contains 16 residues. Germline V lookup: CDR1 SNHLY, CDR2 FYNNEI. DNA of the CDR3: TGTGCCAGCGGCGAAGGGGACACAGGCTTGCACTATGGCTACACCTGC. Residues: CASGEGDTGLHYGYTC.

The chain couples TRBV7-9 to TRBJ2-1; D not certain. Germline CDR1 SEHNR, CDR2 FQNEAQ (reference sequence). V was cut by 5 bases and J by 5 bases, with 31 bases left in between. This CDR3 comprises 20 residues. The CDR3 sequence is CASSAVAETRYFVIDNEQFF. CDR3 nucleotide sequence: TGTGCCAGCAGCGCAGTAGCTGAGACCCGGTACTTCGTGATTGACAATGAGCAGTTCTTC.

The CDR3 DNA reads TGCAGTGCTAGGGGGACTAGTGACGGCACAGATACGCAGTATTTT. Its protein product is CSARGTSDGTDTQYF. The chain has TRBV20-1 and TRBJ2-3; 8 bases fit TRBD2. Trimming removed 3 bases from V and 1 base from J; junction bases left unmatched: 6. The CDR3 consists of 15 residues. From germline, CDR1 is DFQATT and CDR2 SNEGSKA (reference sequence).

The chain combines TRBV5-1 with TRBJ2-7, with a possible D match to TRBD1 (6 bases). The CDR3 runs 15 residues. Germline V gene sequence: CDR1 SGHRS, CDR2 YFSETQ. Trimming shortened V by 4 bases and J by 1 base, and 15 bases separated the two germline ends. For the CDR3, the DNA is TGCGCCAGCAGCCACCAGGGGATTGCGTCCTACGAGCAGTACTTC. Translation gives CASSHQGIASYEQYF.

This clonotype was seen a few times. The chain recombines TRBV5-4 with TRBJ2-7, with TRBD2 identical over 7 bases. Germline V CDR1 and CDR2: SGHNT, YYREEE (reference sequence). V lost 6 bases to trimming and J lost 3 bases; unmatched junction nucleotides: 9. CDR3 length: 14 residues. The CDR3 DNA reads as TGTGCCAGCAACTTTACTAGCGAGGACTACGAGCAGTACTTC. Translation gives CASNFTSEDYEQYF.